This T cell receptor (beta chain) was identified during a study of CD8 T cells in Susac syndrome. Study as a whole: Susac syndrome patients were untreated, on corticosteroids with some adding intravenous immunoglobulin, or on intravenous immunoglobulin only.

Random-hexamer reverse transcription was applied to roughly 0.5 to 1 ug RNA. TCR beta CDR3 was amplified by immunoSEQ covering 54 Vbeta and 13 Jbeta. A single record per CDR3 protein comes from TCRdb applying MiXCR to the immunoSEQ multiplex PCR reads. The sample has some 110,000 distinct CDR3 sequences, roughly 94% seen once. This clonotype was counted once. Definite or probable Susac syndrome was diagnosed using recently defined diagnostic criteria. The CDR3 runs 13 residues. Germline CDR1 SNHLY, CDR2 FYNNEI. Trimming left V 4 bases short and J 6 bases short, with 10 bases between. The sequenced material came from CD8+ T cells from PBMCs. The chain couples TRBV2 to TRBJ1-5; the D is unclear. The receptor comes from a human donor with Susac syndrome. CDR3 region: CASSGADGQPQHF. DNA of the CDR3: TGTGCCAGCAGTGGGGCGGACGGTCAGCCCCAGCATTTT.